This T cell receptor beta chain was recovered during a study of blood T cell repertoires in COVID-19. Study overall: Samples came from the United States, Italy and Spain, spanning acute and convalescent COVID-19. PBMCs, B-cell-depleted T cells, or T cells provided the cDNA or gDNA that made up the material.

The CDR3 has 14 residues. V lost 1 base, J lost 7 bases, and 13 bases lay in between. Germline CDR1 is SGHAT and CDR2 is FQNNGV. TCRdb's copy holds only in-frame clones and misses some; the assay was immunoSEQ multiplex PCR. The data hold over 75,000 clones, with about nine tenths observed a single time. The TCR originated in a human donor with active COVID-19. The donor label of this sample is uncertain. Material for sequencing was peripheral blood. The chain joins TRBV11-2 to TRBJ1-1; D gene unclear. This CDR3 is CASSLVSSGVEAFF. DNA of the CDR3: TGTGCCAGCAGCTTAGTTTCGTCAGGCGTTGAAGCTTTCTTT.